A single sample is the source of the 31 T cell receptor beta chains below, sequenced in a study of cytomegalovirus exposure and HLA in healthy donors. The PCR employed 60 Vbeta primers together with 13 Jbeta primers. This table comes from immunoSEQ multiplex PCR, and its TCRdb copy is limited to in-frame clones, with some not included. The sample records about 130,000 clones, 60% to 85% being singletons. Sequenced: PBMCs. These receptors all come from a woman aged 40 to 55 in good health and CMV-seronegative.

The gene calls are TRBV18 and TRBJ2-2; D perhaps matches TRBD1 (5 bases). Trimming took 3 bases from V and 0 from J, leaving 11 bases between them. Per germline, CDR1 KGHSH and CDR2 LQKENI. The CDR3 consists of 16 residues. This chain's CDR3 is CASSPFGHTNTGELFF. In DNA form, the CDR3 reads TGTGCCAGCTCACCGTTTGGACATACGAACACCGGGGAGCTGTTTTTT.

This rearrangement joins TRBV9 to TRBJ2-1; 8 bases fit TRBD2. Germline V gene data show CDR1 as SGDLS and CDR2 as YYNGEE. The V gene end was trimmed by 0 bases and the J gene end by 4 bases; junction bases not matched to a gene: 3. CDR3 length: 15 residues. CDR3 bases: TGTGCCAGCAGCGTAGTTAGCGGGGAATACAATGAGCAGTTCTTC. Translating it yields CASSVVSGEYNEQFF.

This clone appeared a few times. The chain employs TRBV19 and TRBJ1-2, with D tentatively TRBD1 (5 bases). Germline V gives CDR1 LNHDA, CDR2 SQIVND (reference sequence). Deletions cut 2 bases from V and 6 bases from J, with 10 bases between. The CDR3 covers 13 residues. The CDR3 nucleotides are TGTGCCAGTAGTATAACGGGGGTAGATGGCTACACCTTC. This sequence encodes CASSITGVDGYTF.

The chain uses TRBV11-2 and TRBJ1-6, with 8 bases that match TRBD1. The CDR3 extends over 14 amino acids. The V and J ends lost 1 base and 7 bases, in that order; junction bases with no gene match: 0. CDR1 and CDR2 from the germline V gene are SGHAT and FQNNGV. CDR3 bases: TGTGCCAGCAGCTTAGGACAGGGGAATTCACCCCTCCACTTT. Its translation: CASSLGQGNSPLHF.

The count of this clone is one. This sequence joins TRBV13 and TRBJ2-3; D unresolved. The germline gives CDR1 PRHDT, CDR2 FYEKMQ (reference sequence). Trimming shortened V by 5 bases and J by 6 bases, and 6 bases separated the two germline ends. The length of the CDR3 is 11 residues. The CDR3, as DNA: TGTGCCAGCAGCGGTGCGGATACGCAGTATTTT. Its translation: CASSGADTQYF.

This chain uses TRBV5-1 with TRBJ2-7; TRBD1 agrees at 7 bases. Trimming cost V 4 bases and J 4 bases; bases outside gene matches: 11. The CDR3 runs 15 residues. CDR1 and CDR2 (germline): SGHRS, YFSETQ. The CDR3 bases are TGCGCCAGCAGCAGCAACCCAGACAGGGCTTACGAGCAGTACTTC. Translated: CASSSNPDRAYEQYF.

The chain combines TRBV11-2 with TRBJ2-3, with TRBD2 matching 8 bases. The CDR3 contains 18 residues. The J segment lost 1 base and the V segment lost 2 bases, leaving 11 bases of the junction unmatched. In germline, CDR1 is SGHAT, CDR2 FQNNGV. As DNA, the CDR3 is TGTGCCAGCAGCTTATGGGCTAGCGGGTGGAGTGGCACAGATACGCAGTATTTT. It is translated as CASSLWASGWSGTDTQYF.

V is TRBV20-1 and J is TRBJ2-7; perhaps TRBD2 as D (5 bases). In germline, CDR1 is DFQATT, CDR2 SNEGSKA (reference sequence). CDR3 size: 11 residues. The germline V and J ends were trimmed by 7 bases and 8 bases, with 15 bases remaining between them. The CDR3 DNA follows: TGCAGTGTCCAGGTCGGGAAAAAGCAGTACTTC. Translating it yields CSVQVGKKQYF.

In its sample, this clone was seen once. The rearrangement joins TRBV12-2 to TRBJ2-1; the D call of TRBD2 is as the table states it, not checked on the DNA. TRBV12-2 is shown as a pseudogene. The CDR3 loop spans 18 amino acids. CDR3 amino acids: CASRQVPGLAGNYNEQFF. The CDR3 DNA is TGTGCAAGTCGTCAAGTCCCGGGACTAGCGGGAAACTACAATGAGCAGTTCTTC.

This rearrangement joins TRBV5-1 to TRBJ2-3; 9 bases are a match to TRBD2. V lost 4 bases to trimming and J lost 3 bases; unmatched junction nucleotides: 6. This CDR3 is 15 amino acids long. Germline V gene data show CDR1 as SGHRS and CDR2 as YFSETQ. The chain's CDR3 is CASSPLSGRTDTQYF. In DNA form, the CDR3 reads TGCGCCAGCAGCCCCCTTAGCGGGAGAACAGATACGCAGTATTTT.

The chain links TRBV19 to TRBJ2-7; 9 bases are a match to TRBD2. From germline, CDR1 is LNHDA and CDR2 SQIVND (reference sequence). J gave up 1 base and V 6 bases, and 7 bases lay outside the gene matches. CDR3 size: 15 residues. The DNA of the CDR3 is TGTGCCAGTAGGAACTTAGCGGGGGCGTCCTACGAGCAGTACTTC. Protein sequence: CASRNLAGASYEQYF.

The chain uses TRBV19 and TRBJ2-7, with D possibly being TRBD2 (5 bases). Germline CDR1 and CDR2: LNHDA and SQIVND (reference sequence). The CDR3 contains 14 residues. V gave up 2 bases and J gave up 0 bases, with 8 bases separating them. CDR3 DNA: TGTGCCAGTAGTATAACCGGGAACTCCTACGAGCAGTACTTC. It encodes CASSITGNSYEQYF.

This clone was observed a few times. V usage is TRBV7-8 and J usage is TRBJ1-5; tentatively, D is TRBD1 (5 bases). Germline V gene sequence: CDR1 SGHVS, CDR2 FQNEAQ. The CDR3 spans 14 residues. Trimming left V 5 bases short and J 6 bases short, with 14 bases between. The CDR3 region has the DNA TGTGCCAGCAGCCGTGGGGCCGGGGGTCAGCCCCAGCATTTT. Translation: CASSRGAGGQPQHF.

The chain carries TRBV5-1 and TRBJ2-5, with a weak D call TRBD1 (6 bases). CDR1 is SGHRS and CDR2 is YFSETQ in the germline V gene. V gave up 4 bases and J gave up 7 bases, with 20 bases separating them. The CDR3 loop spans 15 amino acids. The CDR3 DNA follows: TGCGCCAGCAGCAAACAGGGTTCGACTGGGGGGACCCAGTACTTC. Encoded protein: CASSKQGSTGGTQYF. Looking up the rest from reference TRBV5-1 and TRBJ2-5 gives the full variable domain: KAGVTQTPRYLIKTRGQQVTLSCSPISGHRSVSWYQQTPGQGLQFLFEYFSETQRNKGNFPGRFSGRQFSNSRSEMNVSTLELGDSALYLCASSKQGSTGGTQYFGPGTRLLVL.

This clone was counted once. V and J are TRBV7-9 and TRBJ2-2; D unclear. Germline V CDR1 and CDR2: SEHNR, FQNEAQ (reference sequence). V lost 5 bases and J lost 15, with 16 bases in between. The CDR3 sequence is 12 residues long. CDR3 DNA: TGTGCCAGCAGCGCCTTTGGTCGAGACTTGTTTTTT. Translated: CASSAFGRDLFF.

V is TRBV9 and J is TRBJ2-3, with 7 bases that match TRBD2. This CDR3 region has 14 residues. The germline CDR1 and CDR2 sequences are SGDLS and YYNGEE. The V segment lost 6 bases and the J segment 0 bases; nucleotides outside the gene matches: 4. Here the CDR3 DNA reads TGTGCCAGCAACCCTAGCGGTAGCACAGATACGCAGTATTTT. Protein: CASNPSGSTDTQYF.

The rearrangement joins TRBV28 to TRBJ1-5, with TRBD1 matching 8 bases. CDR1 is MDHEN, CDR2 SYDVKM, per germline. After removal of 5 bases from V and 3 bases from J, the junction contained 9 bases not matched to a gene. The CDR3 is 16 amino acids. The CDR3 loop is CASSVRQGFDNQPQHF. DNA for the CDR3: TGTGCCAGCAGTGTTCGACAGGGGTTCGACAATCAGCCCCAGCATTTT.

The V and J genes are TRBV2 and TRBJ2-3; D may be TRBD2 (5 bases). The CDR3 covers 16 residues. V shed 0 bases and J shed 5 bases, with 15 bases lying between them. CDR1 SNHLY and CDR2 FYNNEI come from the germline V gene. Written as DNA, the CDR3 is TGTGCCAGCAGTGAAGCGCGGACGGGAAGAGGAGATACGCAGTATTTT. The encoded protein is CASSEARTGRGDTQYF.

This clone has only one observation. A read error may account for a junction end that differs from germline. The chain has TRBV19 and TRBJ2-6, with D possibly being TRBD1 (5 bases). Looked up from germline, CDR1 is LNHDA and CDR2 is SQIVND (reference sequence). This CDR3 is 16 amino acids long. CDR3 loop: CASSIDTATGANGLTF. The CDR3 DNA reads TGTGCCAGTAGTATAGATACGGCCACTGGGGCCAACGGCCTGACTTTC.

This clone was detected only once. V gene TRBV4-1 combines with J gene TRBJ2-1; the match to TRBD2 covers 10 bases. Looked up from germline, CDR1 is MGHRA and CDR2 is YSYEKL. Germline trimming cut 0 bases from V and 0 bases from J; bases unmatched to any gene: 5. The CDR3 is 18 residues long. The CDR3 loop reads CASSQDWTSGSSYNEQFF. The CDR3 DNA follows: TGCGCCAGCAGCCAAGACTGGACTAGCGGAAGCTCCTACAATGAGCAGTTCTTC.

This chain connects TRBV9 to TRBJ2-5; TRBD1 agrees at 7 bases. The CDR3 is 15 amino acids. With 3 bases clipped from V and 3 bases from J, the junction kept 8 bases outside the gene matches. The germline CDR1 and CDR2 sequences are SGDLS and YYNGEE. In DNA form, the CDR3 reads TGTGCCAGCAGCGGAGGGTCGGGACAGAAAGAGACCCAGTACTTC. Its protein product is CASSGGSGQKETQYF.

This rearrangement joins TRBV10-2 to TRBJ1-1; no reliable D call. Trimming removed 2 bases from V and 4 bases from J, with 8 bases in between. Germline V CDR1 and CDR2: WSHSY, SAAADI. This CDR3 is 13 amino acids long. The CDR3 sequence is CASSEQEGTEAFF. The CDR3 DNA reads as TGCGCCAGCAGTGAGCAGGAAGGCACTGAAGCTTTCTTT.

The rearrangement links TRBV5-1 to TRBJ2-3; 11 nucleotides align to TRBD2. After removal of 7 bases from V and 5 bases from J, the junction contained 12 bases not matched to a gene. The CDR3 covers 16 residues. Per germline, CDR1 SGHRS and CDR2 YFSETQ. The DNA for the CDR3 is TGCGCCAGCCGGGGACTAGCGGCGTCGGGTGGAGATACGCAGTATTTT. It yields the protein CASRGLAASGGDTQYF.

In its sample, this clone was seen a few times. V is TRBV19 and J is TRBJ2-2, with D perhaps TRBD2 (6 bases). Trimming pared 0 bases from V and 1 base from J, leaving 9 bases between. The CDR3 extends over 16 amino acids. Per germline, CDR1 LNHDA and CDR2 SQIVND (reference sequence). CDR3 region: CASSIDHGRNTGELFF. The CDR3 nucleotides read TGTGCCAGTAGTATAGATCACGGGAGGAACACCGGGGAGCTGTTTTTT.

Turning to this clone: A junction boundary mismatches the germline segment, possibly from a read error. This chain connects TRBV2 to TRBJ2-6, with 10 bases fitting TRBD1. CDR3 length: 15 amino acids. In germline, CDR1 is SNHLY, CDR2 FYNNEI. CDR3 residues: CASGDRGSGANGLTF. CDR3 DNA sequence: TGTGCCAGTGGGGACAGGGGTTCTGGGGCCAACGGCCTGACTTTC.

This clone appeared once. The V gene is TRBV7-8, the J gene TRBJ2-7; D might be TRBD2 (5 bases). The CDR3 length is 16 residues. The ends were cut back, 8 bases at V and 0 bases at J, with 20 bases in the middle. The germline CDR1 and CDR2 sequences are SGHVS and FQNEAQ. The CDR3 here is CASSTEVATHSYEQYF. DNA for the CDR3: TGTGCCAGCTCGACGGAGGTGGCTACTCACTCCTACGAGCAGTACTTC. The full variable domain, with the rest looked up from reference TRBV7-8 and TRBJ2-7, is GAGVSQSPRYKVAKRGQDVALRCDPISGHVSLFWYQQALGQGPEFLTYFQNEAQLDKSGLPSDRFFAERPEGSVSTLKIQRTQQEDSAVYLCASSTEVATHSYEQYFGPGTRLTVT.

The chain recombines TRBV15 with TRBJ2-1; 13 bases fit TRBD2. Germline loops: CDR1 LNHNV, CDR2 YYDKDF (reference sequence). The CDR3 extends over 14 amino acids. V was pared by 9 bases and J by 8 bases, with 7 bases of the junction left unmatched. The CDR3 DNA reads TGTGCCACGCGACTAGCGGGAGGTAGGGATGAGCAGTTCTTC. It codes for CATRLAGGRDEQFF. Full variable domain (rest looked up from reference TRBV15 and TRBJ2-1): DAMVIQNPRYQVTQFGKPVTLSCSQTLNHNVMYWYQQKSSQAPKLLFHYYDKDFNNEADTPDNFQSRRPNTSFCFLDIRSPGLGDTAMYLCATRLAGGRDEQFFGPGTRLTVL.

The J gene is TRBJ2-1, the V gene TRBV5-1; D perhaps matches TRBD1 (5 bases). This CDR3 spans 14 amino acids. V was clipped by 1 base and J by 8 bases, with 13 bases between them. Germline V gene data show CDR1 as SGHRS and CDR2 as YFSETQ. CDR3 region: CASSLRYRSHEQFF. The CDR3 nucleotides read TGCGCCAGCAGCTTGCGGTACAGGTCCCATGAGCAGTTCTTC. The variable domain in full, with the rest retrieved from reference TRBV5-1 and TRBJ2-1, is KAGVTQTPRYLIKTRGQQVTLSCSPISGHRSVSWYQQTPGQGLQFLFEYFSETQRNKGNFPGRFSGRQFSNSRSEMNVSTLELGDSALYLCASSLRYRSHEQFFGPGTRLTVL.

The V and J genes are TRBV5-8 and TRBJ1-2; 7 bases agree with TRBD1. Germline CDR1 and CDR2: SGHTS and YDEGEE. Trimming removed 4 bases from V and 0 bases from J; junction bases left unmatched: 6. The CDR3 consists of 15 residues. The CDR3 nucleotides read TGTGCCAGCAGCCCAGACAGGGTCCCTAACTATGGCTACACCTTC. Its protein product is CASSPDRVPNYGYTF.

Details on this clone: Mismatch with germline at one junction end may stem from a read error. The V gene is TRBV19, the J gene TRBJ2-6; D perhaps matches TRBD1 (5 bases). Germline CDR1 LNHDA, CDR2 SQIVND (reference sequence). The CDR3 has 14 residues. This chain's CDR3 is CASLESSGANGLTF. DNA of the CDR3: TGTGCCAGCCTCGAGAGCTCTGGGGCCAACGGCCTGACTTTC.

The DNA of the CDR3 is TGTGCCAGCAGTTCGCCGGGAGTCTACGAGCAGTACTTC. This codes for CASSSPGVYEQYF. The chain joins TRBV6-5 to TRBJ2-7; D is possibly TRBD2 (6 bases). V shed 4 bases and J shed 3 bases, with 10 bases lying between them. The germline V gene has CDR1 MNHEY and CDR2 SVGAGI. This CDR3 has 13 residues.